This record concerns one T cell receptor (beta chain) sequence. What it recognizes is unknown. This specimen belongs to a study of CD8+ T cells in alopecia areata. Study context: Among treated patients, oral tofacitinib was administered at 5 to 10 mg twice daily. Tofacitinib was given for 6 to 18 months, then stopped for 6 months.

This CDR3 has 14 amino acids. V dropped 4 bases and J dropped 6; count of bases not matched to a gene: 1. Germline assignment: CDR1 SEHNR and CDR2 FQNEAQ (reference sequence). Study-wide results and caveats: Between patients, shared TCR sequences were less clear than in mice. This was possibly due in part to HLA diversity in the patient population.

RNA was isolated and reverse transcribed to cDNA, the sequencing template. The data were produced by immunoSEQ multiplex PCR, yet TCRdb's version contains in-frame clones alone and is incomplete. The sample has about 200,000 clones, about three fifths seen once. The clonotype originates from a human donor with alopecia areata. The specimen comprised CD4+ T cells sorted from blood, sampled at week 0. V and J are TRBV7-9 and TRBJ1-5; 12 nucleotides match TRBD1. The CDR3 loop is CASSSGQGAQPQHF. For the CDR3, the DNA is TGTGCCAGCAGCTCGGGACAGGGGGCTCAGCCCCAGCATTTT.